This T cell receptor (beta chain) was captured by sequencing in a study of cytomegalovirus exposure and HLA in healthy donors. Separate from the roughly 670-subject first cohort, the 120-subject validation cohort was the one that the donors belonged to. Concerning this clone itself: No antigen is known for it.

Produced via immunoSEQ multiplex PCR; TCRdb's table is partial and in-frame only. The table has 150,000 to 200,000 clones, roughly 89% seen once; the top ten hold 4% to 4.5%. The ends were cut back, 3 bases at V and 5 bases at J, with 8 bases in the middle. The CDR3 extends over 12 amino acids. CDR1 SQVTM and CDR2 ANQGSEA come from the germline V gene. Points from the study as a whole: Cytomegalovirus-associated TCR beta chains were listed, numbering approximately 150. CMV antigen specificity was confirmed in vitro for three CMV-associated chains.

The specimen sequenced was PBMCs. The source of this sequence is a man between 18 and 29 years old in good health and CMV-seropositive. V gene TRBV29-1 combines with J gene TRBJ2-1; TRBD1 is a possible D gene (5 bases). Here the CDR3 DNA reads TGCAGCGTTGATAGGGGAAACAATGAGCAGTTCTTC. Its translation: CSVDRGNNEQFF.